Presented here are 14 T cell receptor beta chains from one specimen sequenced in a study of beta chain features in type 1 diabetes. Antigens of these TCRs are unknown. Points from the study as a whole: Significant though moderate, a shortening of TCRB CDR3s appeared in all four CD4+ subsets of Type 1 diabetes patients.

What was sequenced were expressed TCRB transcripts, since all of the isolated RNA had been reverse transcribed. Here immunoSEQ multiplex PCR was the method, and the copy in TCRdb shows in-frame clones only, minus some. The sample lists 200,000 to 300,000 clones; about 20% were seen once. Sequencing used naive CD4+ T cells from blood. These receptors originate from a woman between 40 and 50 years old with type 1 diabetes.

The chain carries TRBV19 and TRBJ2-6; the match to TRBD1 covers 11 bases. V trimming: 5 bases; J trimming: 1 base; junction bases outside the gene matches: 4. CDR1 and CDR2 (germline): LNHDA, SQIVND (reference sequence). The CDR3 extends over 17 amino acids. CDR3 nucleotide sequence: TGTGCCAGTAGTCCCGGACAGGGGGCGTCTGGGGCCAACGTCCTGACTTTC. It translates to CASSPGQGASGANVLTF.

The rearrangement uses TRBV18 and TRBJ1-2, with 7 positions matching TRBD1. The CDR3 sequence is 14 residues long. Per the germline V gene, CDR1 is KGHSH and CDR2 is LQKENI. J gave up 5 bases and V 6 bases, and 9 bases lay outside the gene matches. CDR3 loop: CASSEEGAGYGYTF. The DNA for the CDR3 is TGTGCCAGCTCGGAAGAGGGGGCTGGGTATGGCTACACCTTC.

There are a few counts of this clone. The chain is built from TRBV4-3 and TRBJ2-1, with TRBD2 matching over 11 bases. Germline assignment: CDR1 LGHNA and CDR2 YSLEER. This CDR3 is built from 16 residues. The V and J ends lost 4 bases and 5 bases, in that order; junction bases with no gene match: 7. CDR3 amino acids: CASSPSLAGVNNEQFF. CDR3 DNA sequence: TGCGCCAGCAGCCCATCACTAGCGGGGGTAAACAATGAGCAGTTCTTC.

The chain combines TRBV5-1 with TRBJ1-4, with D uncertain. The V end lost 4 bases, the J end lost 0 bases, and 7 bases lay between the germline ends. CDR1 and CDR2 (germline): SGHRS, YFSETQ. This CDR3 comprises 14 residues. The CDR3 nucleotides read TGCGCCAGCAGCATTACACCAACTAATGAAAAACTGTTTTTT. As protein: CASSITPTNEKLFF.

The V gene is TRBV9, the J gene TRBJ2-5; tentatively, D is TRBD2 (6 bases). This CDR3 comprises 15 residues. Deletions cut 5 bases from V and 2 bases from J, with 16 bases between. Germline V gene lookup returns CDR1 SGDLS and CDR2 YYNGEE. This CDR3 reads CASSIGGVSQETQYF. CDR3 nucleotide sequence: TGTGCCAGCAGTATCGGGGGTGTTAGTCAAGAGACCCAGTACTTC.

CDR3: CASSLTGEDNGYTF. The DNA of the CDR3 is TGTGCCAGCAGCTTGACAGGGGAGGATAATGGCTACACCTTC. The gene calls are TRBV7-9 and TRBJ1-2; 8 positions agree with TRBD1. Germline CDR1 SEHNR, CDR2 FQNEAQ (reference sequence). J was trimmed by 6 bases and V by 3 bases; bases with no gene match: 6. The CDR3 covers 14 residues.

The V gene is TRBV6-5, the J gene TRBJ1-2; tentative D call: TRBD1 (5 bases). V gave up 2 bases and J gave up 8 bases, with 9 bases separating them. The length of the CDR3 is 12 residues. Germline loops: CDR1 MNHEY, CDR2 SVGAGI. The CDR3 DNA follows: TGTGCCAGCAGTTACCAGGGCAGCGGCTACACCTTC. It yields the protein CASSYQGSGYTF.

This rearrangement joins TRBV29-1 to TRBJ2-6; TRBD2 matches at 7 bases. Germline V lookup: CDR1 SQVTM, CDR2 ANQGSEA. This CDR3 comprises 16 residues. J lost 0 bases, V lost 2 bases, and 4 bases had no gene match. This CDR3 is CSVEWGGVSGANVLTF. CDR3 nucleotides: TGCAGCGTTGAATGGGGGGGGGTCTCTGGGGCCAACGTCCTGACTTTC.

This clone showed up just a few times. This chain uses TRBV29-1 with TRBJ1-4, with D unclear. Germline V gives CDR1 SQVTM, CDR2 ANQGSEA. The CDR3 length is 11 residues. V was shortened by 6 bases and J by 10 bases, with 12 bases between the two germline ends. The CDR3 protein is CSVLTGGKLFF. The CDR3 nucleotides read TGCAGCGTACTGACCGGAGGAAAACTGTTTTTT.

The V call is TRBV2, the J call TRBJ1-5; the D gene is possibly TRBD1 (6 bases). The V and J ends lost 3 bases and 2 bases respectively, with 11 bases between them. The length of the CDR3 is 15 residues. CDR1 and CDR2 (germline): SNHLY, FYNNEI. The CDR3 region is CASSDQGPGNQPQHF. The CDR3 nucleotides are TGTGCCAGCAGTGACCAGGGGCCGGGCAATCAGCCCCAGCATTTT.

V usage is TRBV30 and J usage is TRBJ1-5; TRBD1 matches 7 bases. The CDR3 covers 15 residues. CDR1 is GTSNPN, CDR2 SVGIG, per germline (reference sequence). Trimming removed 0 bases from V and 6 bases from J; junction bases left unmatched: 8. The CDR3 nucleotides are TGTGCCTGGAGTGTGAGACAGGGAGTTTCTCAGCCCCAGCATTTT. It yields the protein CAWSVRQGVSQPQHF.

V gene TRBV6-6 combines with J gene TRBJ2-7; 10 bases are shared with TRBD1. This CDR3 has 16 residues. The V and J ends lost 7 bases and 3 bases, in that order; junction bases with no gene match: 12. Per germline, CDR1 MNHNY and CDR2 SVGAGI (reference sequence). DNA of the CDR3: TGTGCCAGCAATATTTTACCGGGACAGGGGAGCTACGAGCAGTACTTC. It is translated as CASNILPGQGSYEQYF.

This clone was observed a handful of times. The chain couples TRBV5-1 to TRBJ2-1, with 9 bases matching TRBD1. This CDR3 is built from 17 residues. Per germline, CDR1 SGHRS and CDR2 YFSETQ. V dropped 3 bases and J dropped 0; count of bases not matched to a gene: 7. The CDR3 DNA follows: TGCGCCAGCAGCTACGTCCCGACAGGGGGCTCCTACAATGAGCAGTTCTTC. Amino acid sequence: CASSYVPTGGSYNEQFF.

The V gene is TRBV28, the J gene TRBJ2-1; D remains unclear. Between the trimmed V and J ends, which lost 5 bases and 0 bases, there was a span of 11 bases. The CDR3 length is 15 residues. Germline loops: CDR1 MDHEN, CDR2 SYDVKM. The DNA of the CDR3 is TGTGCCAGCAGTCAAGCATCTCACTCCTACAATGAGCAGTTCTTC. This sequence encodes CASSQASHSYNEQFF.